The TCR beta chain under discussion was sequenced for a study of neurological immune-mediated disorders. Many counts were recorded for this clonotype. Its antigen is not identified. The cDNA came from 5'RACE, which used 10-nucleotide random UMIs. Over 180 million TCR-beta sequences, together covering 15-18 subjects, were produced by every individual sequencing run that was carried out. TCRdb redid the calling of the 5' RACE reads with MiXCR, one entry per CDR3 protein. This sample yields just under 60,000 distinct CDR3 sequences, of which 2% to 2.5% are seen a single time; approximately 3% belongs to the top ten. Study outcomes and limitations: Levels of TCR clonal expansion peaked in HTLV-1-associated myelopathy and reached their lowest in multiple sclerosis, under those of healthy controls. Across subjects, no CDR3 amino acid sequence appeared in expanded clones of more than one subject, a finding that suggested private repertoires in all groups.

The sequence was obtained from a man over 45 with multiple sclerosis. The sequencing input was PBMCs.

The CDR3 is CASSLYTGELFF. In DNA form, the CDR3 reads TGTGCCAGCAGTTTGTACACCGGGGAGCTGTTTTTT. J is TRBJ2-2 and V is TRBV12-3 or TRBV12-4, with D unresolved. The V end was cut by 3 bases, the J end by 3 bases, with 2 bases between. This CDR3 is built from 12 residues.